This T cell receptor beta chain was sequenced in a study of T cell repertoires in cytomegalovirus infection. Study at large: Newly reported HLA-C-restricted and thoroughly characterized HLA-B-restricted CMV epitopes were employed.

CDR3 size: 16 residues. Trimming took 2 bases from V and 2 from J; bases not matched to a gene: 7. Germline V gives CDR1 MNHEY, CDR2 SVGAGI. TCRdb processed the reads anew with MiXCR; each CDR3 protein has one entry. The table records around 900,000 distinct CDR3 sequences, roughly a third of them present only once. The table lists this clonotype with many counts. What it recognizes is unknown. The receptor's source is a human donor in good health (CMV status not recorded). Some clones in this sample may be carry-over from other donors' samples. The sample consisted of cultured CD8+ T cells from PBMCs, taken from culture after CMV antigen stimulation. The chain couples TRBV6-5 to TRBJ2-3, with TRBD2 matching over 7 bases. The CDR3 is CASSYEASGYTDTQYF. The CDR3 DNA follows: TGTGCCAGCAGTTACGAGGCTAGCGGCTACACAGATACGCAGTATTTT.